These 6 T cell receptor beta chains came from one sample sequenced in a study of somatic mutations in cytotoxic T cells in rheumatoid arthritis. Data came from immunoSEQ multiplex PCR; TCRdb stores just in-frame clones and leaves some out. The profile shows approximately 8,200 clones, about 70% of them singletons. The specimen was CD8+ T cells sorted from blood. These receptors all come from an adult with rheumatoid arthritis.

Only a few counts were recorded for this clone. J is TRBJ1-4 and V is TRBV6-6; D is ambiguous. The CDR3 covers 14 residues. Germline CDR1 reads MNHNY; CDR2 reads SVGAGI (reference sequence). Trimming left V 5 bases short and J 1 base short, with 8 bases between. CDR3 nucleotide sequence: TGTGCCAGCAGTACATTGGAAACTAATGAAAAACTGTTTTTT. Translated, it gives CASSTLETNEKLFF.

The V gene is TRBV5-5, the J gene TRBJ1-3; D call uncertain. V shed 0 bases and J shed 2 bases, with 6 bases lying between them. This CDR3 comprises 14 residues. The germline gives CDR1 SGHKS, CDR2 YYEKEE (reference sequence). The CDR3 region is CASSLDPAGNTIYF. The CDR3 bases are TGTGCCAGCAGCTTGGATCCAGCTGGAAACACCATATATTTT.

This sequence joins TRBV6-1 and TRBJ2-4, with TRBD1 as a possible D gene (5 bases). V dropped 7 bases and J dropped 7 bases, with 20 bases sitting between them. CDR1 MNHNS and CDR2 SASEGT come from the germline V gene. The CDR3 spans 15 residues. CDR3 region: CASTKRGTIANIQYF. The CDR3 DNA is TGTGCCAGCACCAAAAGGGGAACTATCGCGAACATTCAGTACTTC.

This clone has only a few counts. The chain couples TRBV6-5 to TRBJ1-3; no definite D call. The CDR3 runs 13 residues. Germline values: CDR1 MNHEY, CDR2 SVGAGI. V lost 4 bases to trimming and J lost 0 bases, with 4 bases between them. The CDR3 DNA follows: TGTGCCAGCAGTTCCATCTCTGGAAACACCATATATTTT. It yields the protein CASSSISGNTIYF.

This clone ranks as large (0.1 to 1%). CDR3: CASSIEVFEGDNQPQHF. CDR3 DNA: TGTGCCAGTAGTATAGAGGTTTTCGAAGGGGACAATCAGCCCCAGCATTTT. The rearrangement joins TRBV19 to TRBJ1-5; the D gene is possibly TRBD1 (5 bases). CDR1 LNHDA and CDR2 SQIVND come from the germline V gene (reference sequence). The CDR3 totals 17 residues. Trimming removed 0 bases at V and 3 bases at J, with 15 bases between.

The rearrangement joins TRBV4-1 to TRBJ2-3, with D possibly being TRBD1 (6 bases). This CDR3 has 15 amino acids. V lost 2 bases and J lost 2, with 11 bases in between. Germline CDR1 and CDR2: MGHRA and YSYEKL. The CDR3 region has the DNA TGCGCCAGCAGCCAACGGGACATCGACACAGATACGCAGTATTTT. This codes for CASSQRDIDTDTQYF.